This T cell receptor (beta chain) was documented in a study of T cell changes during pregnancy in multiple sclerosis. Sequencing used immunoSEQ multiplex PCR; TCRdb keeps in-frame clones, though not all of them. The sample has fewer than 80,000 clones, around 92% seen once. The V end lost 6 bases, the J end lost 3 bases, and 11 bases lay between the germline ends. The germline V gene has CDR1 MNHEY and CDR2 SMNVEV (reference sequence). The CDR3 spans 13 residues. This clonotype originated in a female donor in good health, enrolled as a control in a pregnancy study. The chain uses TRBV27 and TRBJ1-1, with a possible D match to TRBD1 (5 bases). Sequencing was performed on peripheral blood, taken in the third trimester of pregnancy. The CDR3 nucleotides read TGTGCCAGCAGGTCAGGGATTCACACTGAAGCTTTCTTT. Amino acids: CASRSGIHTEAFF.